These 27 T cell receptor beta chains were all obtained from the same sample, sequenced in a study of spatial heterogeneity in lung cancer. Time point defined: sample taken at primary tumor resection. Whole RNA, which was extracted from tumor, nontumor lung tissue or frozen PBMC, was sequenced without any cell sorting. TCRdb re-derived calls from the 5' RACE reads in MiXCR, one entry per CDR3 protein. Found here are over 10,000 distinct CDR3 sequences, approximately 15% of them singletons; the top ten hold approximately 37%. Sequences were derived from PBMCs, sampled at surgery. The receptors derive from a male donor with early-stage non-small cell lung cancer.

This clonotype occurred many times. V is TRBV6-2 or TRBV6-3 and J is TRBJ2-6; the D gene is possibly TRBD2 (5 bases). CDR3 length: 15 residues. V lost 8 bases and J 0 bases, leaving 11 bases between the germline ends. Germline V lookup: CDR1 MNHEY, CDR2 SVGEGT. The CDR3 DNA reads as TGTGCCAGCTCCCCTGAGGGCTCTGGGGCCAACGTCCTGACTTTC. It codes for CASSPEGSGANVLTF.

The chain is built from TRBV11-3 and TRBJ2-1; TRBD1 agrees at 12 bases. This CDR3 is 15 amino acids long. Germline V gene lookup returns CDR1 SGHNT and CDR2 YENEEA. Unmatched junction bases numbered 7, after V lost 5 bases and J lost 8 bases. This CDR3 reads CASSPRDRGPDEQFF. In DNA, the CDR3 is TGTGCCAGCAGCCCCCGGGACAGGGGGCCCGATGAGCAGTTCTTC.

This clonotype was recorded many times. One end of the junction does not line up with germline, which may come from a read error. The J gene is TRBJ2-1, the V gene TRBV20-1, with TRBD2 identical over 7 bases. Per germline, CDR1 DFQATT and CDR2 SNEGSKA (reference sequence). The CDR3 covers 16 residues. As DNA, the CDR3 is TGCAGTGCTGCCGGGGCTAGCGGTACCTCCTCCAATGAGCAGTTCTTC. Translating it yields CSAAGASGTSSNEQFF.

There are many counts of this clonotype. The chain couples TRBV11-2 to TRBJ2-1; TRBD2 matches at 13 bases. Germline assignment: CDR1 SGHAT and CDR2 FQNNGV. The trim removed 3 bases at V and 10 bases at J, leaving 6 bases unmatched. The CDR3 length is 15 residues. The CDR3 is CASSFTSGGVYEQFF. The CDR3 DNA reads as TGTGCCAGCAGCTTTACTAGCGGGGGGGTGTACGAGCAGTTCTTC.

This clonotype turned up a few times. The chain recombines TRBV5-1 with TRBJ1-4, with unresolved D. The CDR3 length is 15 residues. Trimming stripped 4 bases from V and 0 bases from J, with 10 bases between. In germline, CDR1 is SGHRS, CDR2 YFSETQ. The CDR3: CASSPQLATNEKLFF. The CDR3 DNA reads as TGCGCCAGCAGCCCTCAACTTGCAACTAATGAAAAACTGTTTTTT. Full variable domain (remainder filled in from reference TRBV5-1 and TRBJ1-4): KAGVTQTPRYLIKTRGQQVTLSCSPISGHRSVSWYQQTPGQGLQFLFEYFSETQRNKGNFPGRFSGRQFSNSRSEMNVSTLELGDSALYLCASSPQLATNEKLFFGSGTQLSVL.

This clonotype was picked up a small number of times. The rearrangement uses TRBV28 and TRBJ2-6; D is undetermined. Between the trimmed V and J ends, which lost 3 bases and 4 bases, there was a span of 10 bases. In germline, CDR1 is MDHEN, CDR2 SYDVKM. The CDR3 runs to 15 residues. In nucleotides, the CDR3 is TGTGCCAGCAGTTTTTGGGTGCCGGGGGCCAACGTCCTGACTTTC. Residues: CASSFWVPGANVLTF.

CDR3 nucleotide sequence: TGTGCCAGCTCGCCTAGCGGGGGGGCCAGGGTCGAGCAGTACTTC. The encoded protein is CASSPSGGARVEQYF. The chain carries TRBV27 and TRBJ2-7; 12 nucleotides align to TRBD2. Germline loops: CDR1 MNHEY, CDR2 SMNVEV (reference sequence). The ends lost 8 bases at V and 6 bases at J; junction bases unmatched: 11. The CDR3 is 15 amino acids.

The table lists this clonotype with a few counts. The rearrangement uses TRBV20-1 and TRBJ1-1; D is perhaps TRBD1 (5 bases). With 4 bases removed from V and 0 bases from J, the gap between germline ends came to 12 bases. This CDR3 has 14 amino acids. Per germline, CDR1 DFQATT and CDR2 SNEGSKA (reference sequence). This CDR3 is CSAIRDQLNTEAFF. Written as DNA, the CDR3 is TGCAGTGCTATAAGGGACCAGCTGAACACTGAAGCTTTCTTT.

This clonotype has more than one count but fewer than ten. The gene calls are TRBV29-1 and TRBJ1-2; 10 nucleotides agree with TRBD1. The CDR3 is 14 amino acids. The germline V gene has CDR1 SQVTM and CDR2 ANQGSEA. J was trimmed by 8 bases and V by 4 bases; bases with no gene match: 10. CDR3 in DNA: TGCAGCGTTGCCCCCCGACAGGGGGCGAGCGGCTACACCTTC. It encodes CSVAPRQGASGYTF.

This clonotype was observed a few times. This chain joins TRBV27 and TRBJ1-1, with 7 bases fitting TRBD1. The CDR3 is 16 amino acids. Germline CDR1 and CDR2: MNHEY and SMNVEV (reference sequence). Unmatched junction bases numbered 15, after V lost 6 bases and J lost 5 bases. CDR3 DNA: TGTGCCAGCAGCTTTGAAACGCGACAGGGTCATACTGAAGCTTTCTTT. Protein: CASSFETRQGHTEAFF.

V usage is TRBV28 and J usage is TRBJ1-5; TRBD1 aligns across 10 bases. Trimming at V came to 7 bases and at J to 4 bases, leaving 7 bases not matched to a gene. The CDR3 contains 15 residues. Germline assignment: CDR1 MDHEN and CDR2 SYDVKM. For the CDR3, the DNA is TGTGCCAGCACCGAGGGACAGGGGTTAAATCAGCCCCAGCATTTT. Its protein product is CASTEGQGLNQPQHF. Complete variable domain (other parts from reference TRBV28 and TRBJ1-5): DVKVTQSSRYLVKRTGEKVFLECVQDMDHENMFWYRQDPGLGLRLIYFSYDVKMKEKGDIPEGYSVSREKKERFSLILESASTNQTSMYLCASTEGQGLNQPQHFGDGTRLSIL.

This clonotype was recorded many times. This chain links TRBV7-6 with TRBJ1-1; the match to TRBD1 covers 7 bases. Per the germline V gene, CDR1 is SGHVS and CDR2 is FNYEAQ. The CDR3 totals 14 residues. Trimming removed 1 base from V and 5 bases from J; junction bases left unmatched: 4. CDR3 bases: TGTGCCAGCAGCTTAGACAGGGGTGGAACTGAAGCTTTCTTT. Amino acid sequence: CASSLDRGGTEAFF.

As for this clonotype: The CDR3 does not close with the conserved phenylalanine or tryptophan, likely indicating a read error. The rearrangement joins TRBV4-2 to TRBJ2-7; D may be TRBD1 or TRBD2 (5 bases each). Trimming took 6 bases from V and 3 from J, leaving 15 bases between them. The CDR3 sequence is 14 residues long. Germline CDR1 reads LGHNA; CDR2 reads YNFKEQ. Here the CDR3 reads CASSPEWGSYEQYL. CDR3 DNA sequence: TGTGCCAGCAGTCCAGAGTGGGGGAGCTACGAGCAGTACCTC.

The chain employs TRBV29-1 and TRBJ1-1; 9 bases are a match to TRBD1. This CDR3 region has 13 residues. J was trimmed by 3 bases and V by 6 bases; bases with no gene match: 5. Germline V lookup: CDR1 SQVTM, CDR2 ANQGSEA. CDR3 DNA sequence: TGCAGCGTCCCTGGACAGGGGTACACTGAAGCTTTCTTT. Translating gives CSVPGQGYTEAFF.

The table lists this clonotype with many counts. The rearrangement joins TRBV11-3 to TRBJ1-1, with D hard to call. The V end was cut by 4 bases, the J end by 7 bases, with 13 bases between. CDR1 is SGHNT, CDR2 YENEEA, per germline. This CDR3 comprises 13 residues. As DNA, the CDR3 is TGTGCCAGCAGCTGGGGAGCGGGCAGTGAAGCTTTCTTT. Protein product: CASSWGAGSEAFF.

This clonotype was observed many times. This CDR3 is CASSLRGTGGPYEQYF. The CDR3 DNA reads as TGTGCCAGCAGTTTAAGGGGAACAGGGGGCCCCTACGAGCAGTACTTC. This sequence joins TRBV28 and TRBJ2-7; 9 bases are shared with TRBD1. The length of the CDR3 is 16 residues. CDR1 is MDHEN and CDR2 is SYDVKM in the germline V gene. Losses at the gene ends were 2 bases for V and 2 bases for J; bases not matched to a gene: 7.

V gene TRBV2 combines with J gene TRBJ2-5; no clear D. Deletions cut 3 bases from V and 7 bases from J, with 12 bases between. Germline CDR1 is SNHLY and CDR2 is FYNNEI. This CDR3 spans 13 amino acids. The CDR3 DNA is TGTGCCAGCAGTGATTTGCCGTCCGGGACCCAGTACTTC. Protein product: CASSDLPSGTQYF.

The chain carries TRBV10-1 and TRBJ2-4, with D maybe TRBD1 (7 bases). The CDR3 extends over 12 amino acids. Trimming shortened V by 0 bases and J by 15 bases, and 12 bases separated the two germline ends. Germline V lookup: CDR1 WNHNN, CDR2 SYGVQD (reference sequence). CDR3 residues: CASSESRGEGYF. CDR3 DNA: TGCGCCAGCAGTGAGTCCAGGGGGGAAGGGTACTTC.

This clonotype turned up a few times. This chain joins TRBV6-2 or TRBV6-3 and TRBJ1-5, with TRBD1 as a possible D gene (6 bases). CDR1 MNHEY and CDR2 SVGEGT come from the germline V gene. This CDR3 is 13 amino acids long. V was shortened by 7 bases and J by 4 bases, with 11 bases between the two germline ends. Here the CDR3 DNA reads TGTGCCAGCAACGACAGGCAGAATCAGCCCCAGCATTTT. This encodes CASNDRQNQPQHF.

This clonotype was counted at least ten times. The chain joins TRBV2 to TRBJ2-1, with D unresolved. The ends were cut back, 4 bases at V and 8 bases at J, with 15 bases in the middle. From germline, CDR1 is SNHLY and CDR2 FYNNEI. The CDR3 contains 14 residues. CDR3 sequence (DNA): TGTGCCAGCAGTGCAGACCAGGTCCCCCATGAGCAGTTCTTC. It codes for CASSADQVPHEQFF.

At least ten counts were recorded for this clonotype. This chain connects TRBV28 to TRBJ1-2; 12 positions agree with TRBD1. With V trimmed by 8 bases and J by 4 bases, 8 bases remained unmatched. This CDR3 contains 15 residues. Germline CDR1 MDHEN, CDR2 SYDVKM. The CDR3 region has the DNA TGTGCCAGCGGCTTGGGGACAGGGGGCTCCTATGGCTACACCTTC. This codes for CASGLGTGGSYGYTF.

The sample holds many counts of this clonotype. The rearrangement joins TRBV7-2 to TRBJ1-3; D call uncertain. Per germline, CDR1 SGHTA and CDR2 FQGNSA. The V and J ends lost 5 bases and 0 bases respectively, with 8 bases between them. CDR3 size: 14 residues. The CDR3: CASSPGNSGNTIYF. CDR3 sequence (DNA): TGTGCCAGCAGCCCCGGCAACTCTGGAAACACCATATATTTT.

Ten or more counts support this clonotype. The chain carries TRBV28 and TRBJ1-6, with TRBD1 matching 10 bases. After removal of 5 bases from V and 11 bases from J, the junction contained 6 bases not matched to a gene. CDR1 is MDHEN and CDR2 is SYDVKM in the germline V gene. This CDR3 region has 14 residues. The CDR3 region is CASSLGQGGPPLHF. The CDR3 bases are TGTGCCAGCAGTCTCGGACAGGGGGGTCCACCCCTCCACTTT.

This clonotype has more than one count but fewer than ten. The rearrangement joins TRBV5-5 to TRBJ1-3, with D possibly being TRBD1 (6 bases). In germline, CDR1 is SGHKS, CDR2 YYEKEE (reference sequence). Trimming removed 5 bases at V and 4 bases at J, with 13 bases between. The CDR3 runs 14 residues. CDR3 DNA: TGTGCCAGCAGAACAGGGTCAGGAGGAAACACCATATATTTT. It translates to CASRTGSGGNTIYF.

This clonotype was counted at least ten times. V and J are TRBV25-1 and TRBJ1-6; D uncertain. Germline V gene data show CDR1 as MGHDK and CDR2 as SYGVNS. V was trimmed by 4 bases and J by 9 bases, leaving 10 bases between them. There are 13 residues in the CDR3. The CDR3 coding sequence is TGTGCCAGCAGTGTGCAGGTCACTTCACCCCTCCACTTT. Its protein product is CASSVQVTSPLHF.

This clonotype appeared many times. The chain links TRBV6-6 to TRBJ2-3; 14 bases fit TRBD2. Unmatched junction bases numbered 9, after V lost 7 bases and J lost 0 bases. CDR3 length equals 18 residues. Per germline, CDR1 MNHNY and CDR2 SVGAGI (reference sequence). CDR3 region: CASTERTSGGTSTDTQYF. DNA of the CDR3: TGTGCCAGCACCGAAAGGACTAGCGGGGGGACAAGCACAGATACGCAGTATTTT.

The gene calls are TRBV7-9 and TRBJ2-5; 11 bases are a match to TRBD1. This CDR3 is 16 amino acids long. V shed 3 bases and J 7 bases; nucleotides not matched to a gene: 10. Germline-derived CDR1 and CDR2 are SEHNR and FQNEAQ (reference sequence). CDR3 sequence reads: CASSFQPGQGVTTQYF. In nucleotides, the CDR3 is TGTGCCAGCAGCTTCCAACCGGGACAGGGGGTGACGACCCAGTACTTC.